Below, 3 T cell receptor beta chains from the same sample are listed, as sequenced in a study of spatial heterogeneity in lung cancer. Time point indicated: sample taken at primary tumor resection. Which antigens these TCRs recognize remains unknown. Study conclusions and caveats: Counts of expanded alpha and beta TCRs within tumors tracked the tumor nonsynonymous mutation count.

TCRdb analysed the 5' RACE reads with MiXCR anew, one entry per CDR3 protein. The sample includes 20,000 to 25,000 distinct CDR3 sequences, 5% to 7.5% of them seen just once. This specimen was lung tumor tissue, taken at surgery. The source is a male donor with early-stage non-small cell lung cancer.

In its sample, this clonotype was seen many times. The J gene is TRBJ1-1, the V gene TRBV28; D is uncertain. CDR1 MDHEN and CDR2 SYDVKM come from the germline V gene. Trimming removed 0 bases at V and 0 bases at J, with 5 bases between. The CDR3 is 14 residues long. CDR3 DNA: TGTGCCAGCAGTTTATGGGAGATGAACACTGAAGCTTTCTTT. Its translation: CASSLWEMNTEAFF.

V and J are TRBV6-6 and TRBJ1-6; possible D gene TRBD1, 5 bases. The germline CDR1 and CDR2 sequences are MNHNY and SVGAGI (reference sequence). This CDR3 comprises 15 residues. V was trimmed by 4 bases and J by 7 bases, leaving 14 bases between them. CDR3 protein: CASSFSQGGNSPLHF. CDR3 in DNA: TGTGCCAGCAGTTTCAGTCAGGGCGGGAATTCACCCCTCCACTTT.

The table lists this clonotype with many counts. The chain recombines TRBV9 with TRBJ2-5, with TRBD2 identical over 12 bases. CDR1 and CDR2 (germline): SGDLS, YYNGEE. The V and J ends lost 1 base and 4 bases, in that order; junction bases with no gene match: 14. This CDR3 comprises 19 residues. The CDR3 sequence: CASSVQGLAGGPSRETQYF. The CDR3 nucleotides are TGTGCCAGCAGCGTACAGGGGCTAGCGGGGGGGCCGAGTCGAGAGACCCAGTACTTC.